The rows below give T cell receptor beta chains drawn from one sample of a study of T cell responses to AZD1222 COVID-19 vaccine. Sequenced by immunoSEQ multiplex PCR; TCRdb stores in-frame clones only, minus some. In the table there are roughly 110,000 clones, 80% to 90% of which are singletons. Source: peripheral blood, taken on day 0 of AZD1222 vaccination. The receptors originated from an adult in good health. The CDR3 runs from the conserved cysteine through the conserved F or W. A D gene is named only where the DNA matches it firmly. Size tells how often a clone was seen (once, few, many) or the class of an expanded clone, and some rows leave it out.

j_call	clone_size	d_call	v_call	cdr3_aa	cdr3_nt
TRBJ2-6	NA	TRBD1	TRBV18	CASSPLRQGAGSGANVLTF	TGTGCCAGCTCACCATTAAGGCAGGGGGCCGGCTCTGGGGCCAACGTCCTGACTTTC
TRBJ2-7	few	NA	TRBV30	CAWAAAIFTYEQYF	TGTGCCTGGGCCGCGGCGATATTTACCTACGAGCAGTACTTC
TRBJ2-7	few	NA	TRBV11-3	CASSLESDSSYEQYF	TGTGCCAGCAGCTTAGAGAGTGACAGCTCCTACGAGCAGTACTTC
TRBJ2-3	NA	NA	TRBV2	CASSAGAGNTDTQYF	TGTGCCAGCAGTGCTGGGGCCGGGAACACAGATACGCAGTATTTT
TRBJ2-7	NA	TRBD1	TRBV29-1	CSVAQGVYEQYF	TGCAGCGTTGCCCAGGGGGTATACGAGCAGTACTTC
TRBJ2-1	NA	TRBD2	TRBV27	CASRKGTSGISSYNEQFF	TGTGCCAGCAGGAAAGGGACTAGCGGGATTAGCTCCTACAATGAGCAGTTCTTC
TRBJ2-3	NA	NA	TRBV14	CASSQDQASTDTQYF	TGTGCCAGCAGCCAAGATCAGGCTAGCACAGATACGCAGTATTTT
TRBJ2-5	NA	TRBD1	TRBV9	CASSTGTGGGETQYF	TGTGCCAGCAGCACCGGGACAGGGGGCGGGGAGACCCAGTACTTC
TRBJ2-2	NA	NA	TRBV7-9	CASSLVPTGELFF	TGTGCCAGCAGCTTAGTCCCCACCGGGGAGCTGTTTTTT
TRBJ2-3	NA	TRBD2	TRBV4-3	CASSQAASGFTDTQYF	TGCGCCAGCAGCCAAGCCGCTAGCGGGTTTACAGATACGCAGTATTTT
TRBJ2-3	NA	NA	TRBV24-1	CATSGVMDTQYF	TGTGCCACCAGTGGCGTGATGGATACGCAGTATTTT
TRBJ2-1	NA	NA	TRBV7-2	CASSRDWRGTYNEQFF	TGTGCCAGCAGCCGCGACTGGCGGGGCACCTACAATGAGCAGTTCTTC
TRBJ1-2	NA	NA	TRBV28	CASRGRTDSTGNGYTF	TGTGCCAGCAGGGGGCGGACGGATAGCACGGGCAATGGCTACACCTTC
TRBJ2-5	NA	NA	TRBV28	CASSLVGETQYF	TGTGCCAGCAGTCTAGTAGGGGAGACCCAGTACTTC
TRBJ1-3	NA	NA	TRBV5-4	CASSLAGSTGNTIYF	TGTGCCAGCAGCTTGGCTGGGAGTACTGGAAACACCATATATTTT
TRBJ2-3	once	NA	TRBV7-3	CASSLSLADTQYF	TGTGCCAGCAGCTTAAGCTTGGCAGATACGCAGTATTTT
TRBJ1-1	NA	NA	TRBV29-1	CSVDRGRRNTEAFF	TGCAGCGTTGATCGGGGCAGGAGGAACACTGAAGCTTTCTTT
TRBJ2-3	NA	TRBD1	TRBV5-1	CASSETGGTDTQYF	TGCGCCAGCAGCGAGACAGGGGGCACAGATACGCAGTATTTT
TRBJ2-7	once	NA	TRBV2	CASSSDGLYEQYF	TGTGCCAGCAGTTCTGACGGATTATACGAGCAGTACTTC
TRBJ1-5	NA	TRBD1	TRBV15	CATSRDRGFQPQHF	TGTGCCACCAGCAGGGACAGGGGATTTCAGCCCCAGCATTTT
TRBJ1-2	NA	NA	TRBV19	CASKQDRSYGYTF	TGTGCCAGTAAACAGGACAGAAGCTATGGCTACACCTTC
TRBJ1-4	NA	NA	TRBV18	CASSQGRSQGSTNEKLFF	TGTGCCAGCTCCCAGGGGCGTTCACAGGGATCAACTAATGAAAAACTGTTTTTT
TRBJ2-7	few	NA	TRBV29-1	CSAERPGRKTYEQYF	TGCAGCGCCGAACGCCCGGGACGGAAGACCTACGAGCAGTACTTC
TRBJ2-1	NA	NA	TRBV24-1	CATSDTRNYNEQFF	TGTGCCACCAGTGATACCAGAAACTACAATGAGCAGTTCTTC
TRBJ2-6	NA	NA	TRBV3-1/TRBV3-2	CASSQVGRPNVLTF	TGTGCCAGCAGCCAAGTCGGCAGGCCCAACGTCCTGACTTTC
TRBJ2-7	NA	TRBD1	TRBV3-1/TRBV3-2	CASSPQGSEQYF	TGTGCCAGCAGCCCACAGGGGTCCGAGCAGTACTTC
TRBJ2-5	NA	NA	TRBV10-3	CAISESTEETQYF	TGTGCCATCAGTGAGTCAACGGAAGAGACCCAGTACTTC
TRBJ2-2	NA	NA	TRBV6-6	CASSWVGVTGELFF	TGTGCCAGCAGTTGGGTCGGAGTCACCGGGGAGCTGTTTTTT
TRBJ1-2	NA	NA	TRBV5-8	CASSLSARAGGYTF	TGTGCCAGCAGCTTATCAGCCAGGGCGGGAGGCTACACCTTC
TRBJ2-7	NA	NA	TRBV28	CASSFSRVSYEQYF	TGTGCCAGCAGTTTTAGTCGGGTTTCGTACGAGCAGTACTTC
TRBJ2-7	NA	NA	TRBV9	CASTSQGSGEQYF	TGTGCCAGCACTTCCCAGGGGAGTGGGGAGCAGTACTTC
TRBJ2-7	NA	NA	TRBV5-1	CASSLEGLAGGEQYF	TGCGCCAGCAGCTTGGAGGGGTTGGCAGGTGGCGAGCAGTACTTC
TRBJ2-7	NA	NA	TRBV6-2/TRBV6-3	CASSSPSYSYEQYF	TGTGCCAGCAGTTCCCCTAGCTACTCCTACGAGCAGTACTTC
TRBJ1-2	NA	NA	TRBV7-8	CASSLSAAGRTNYGYTF	TGTGCCAGCAGCTTATCGGCAGCAGGGCGTACTAACTATGGCTACACCTTC
TRBJ1-2	NA	NA	TRBV18	CASSPPQMTGYTF	TGTGCCAGCTCACCGCCGCAGATGACCGGCTACACCTTC
TRBJ1-4	once	NA	TRBV28	CASSLRTTNEKLFF	TGTGCCAGCAGTTTGCGAACAACTAATGAAAAACTGTTTTTT
TRBJ2-7	NA	NA	TRBV10-3	CAISAQGYEQYF	TGTGCCATCAGTGCACAGGGCTACGAGCAGTACTTC